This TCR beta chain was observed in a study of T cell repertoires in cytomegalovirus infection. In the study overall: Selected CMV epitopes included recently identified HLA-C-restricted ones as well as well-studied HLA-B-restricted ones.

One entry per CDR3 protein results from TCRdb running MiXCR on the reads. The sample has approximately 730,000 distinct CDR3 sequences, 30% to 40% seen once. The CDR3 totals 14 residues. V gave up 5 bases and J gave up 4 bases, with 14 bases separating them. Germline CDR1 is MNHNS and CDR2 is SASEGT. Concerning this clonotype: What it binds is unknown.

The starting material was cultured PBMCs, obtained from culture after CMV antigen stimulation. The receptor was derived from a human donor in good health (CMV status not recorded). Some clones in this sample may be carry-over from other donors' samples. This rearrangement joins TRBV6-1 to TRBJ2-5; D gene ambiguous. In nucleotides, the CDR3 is TGTGCCAGCAGTTTTGGCGGTGGAATAGAGACCCAGTACTTC. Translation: CASSFGGGIETQYF.